Listed below are T cell receptor beta chains from one sample, sequenced in a study of tumor and adjacent non-tumor tissue in lung cancer. In TCRdb, the multiplex PCR reads were re-called with MiXCR into one record per CDR3 protein. The sample contains tens of thousands of distinct CDR3 sequences, approximately 78% of which appear only once. Sequenced: distant non-tumor lung tissue. These receptors were obtained from a man in his sixties with non-small cell lung cancer. Both conserved end residues are part of each CDR3. A D gene is named only where the DNA matches it firmly. Not every row has a clone size; where given, it reads once, few, many or a size class.

size	V	D	J	CDR3	DNA
NA	TRBV20-1	NA	TRBJ1-6	CSARDGGVYSPLHF	TGCAGTGCTAGAGATGGGGGGGTCTATTCACCCCTCCACTTT
few	TRBV5-1	TRBD2	TRBJ2-7	CASSLERDYEQYF	TGCGCCAGCAGCTTGGAGCGGGACTACGAGCAGTACTTC
NA	TRBV5-4	NA	TRBJ1-5	CPSSFFGASNQPQHF	TGTCCCAGCAGCTTTTTTGGGGCAAGCAATCAGCCCCAGCATTTT
NA	TRBV4-2	NA	TRBJ2-6	CASSQELSYATNVLTF	TGTGCCAGCAGCCAAGAGTTGAGTTATGCGACCAACGTCCTGACTTTC
NA	TRBV11-3	NA	TRBJ1-1	CASRPTTGQLNTEAFF	TGTGCCAGCAGACCTACCACGGGGCAACTGAACACTGAAGCTTTCTTT
NA	TRBV5-1	NA	TRBJ1-1	CASGASWIEAFF	TGCGCCAGCGGAGCTAGTTGGATTGAAGCTTTCTTT
NA	TRBV20-1	NA	TRBJ1-6	CSARAGQGNNSPLHF	TGCAGTGCTAGAGCTGGACAAGGTAATAATTCACCCCTCCACTTT
NA	TRBV20-1	NA	TRBJ1-3	CCARDSGHGNTIYF	TGCTGTGCTAGAGATTCAGGGCACGGAAACACCATATATTTT
once	TRBV6-5	NA	TRBJ2-5	CASTYSIGQEGETQYF	TGTGCCAGCACTTACTCGATCGGACAGGAGGGAGAGACCCAGTACTTC
NA	TRBV12-3/TRBV12-4	NA	TRBJ2-1	CASSSSRIGYEQFF	TGTGCCAGCAGTTCTAGCAGGATAGGGTATGAGCAGTTCTTC
NA	TRBV10-3	NA	TRBJ2-2	CAVARGTGELFF	TGTGCCGTCGCCAGGGGAACCGGGGAGCTGTTTTTT
NA	TRBV4-3	NA	TRBJ1-4	CASSRDPGEKLFF	TGTGCCAGCAGCCGAGATCCAGGGGAAAAACTGTTTTTT
NA	TRBV11-2	NA	TRBJ2-6	CTSSLVPKNRPSGANVLTF	TGTACCAGCAGCTTAGTTCCAAAGAACAGGCCCTCTGGGGCCAACGTCCTGACCTTC
NA	TRBV6-2/TRBV6-3	TRBD2	TRBJ2-1	CASSYSLTSGGFNEQFF	TGTGCAAGCAGTTACTCCCTGACTAGCGGGGGATTCAATGAGCAGTTCTTC
NA	TRBV6-1	TRBD2	TRBJ2-2	CASNAGTSANTGELFF	TGTGCCAGCAACGCCGGGACTAGTGCTAACACCGGGGAGCTGTTTTTT
NA	TRBV10-3	NA	TRBJ2-1	CAINKGRSSYNEQFF	TGTGCCATCAACAAGGGACGCAGCTCCTACAATGAGCAGTTCTTC
NA	TRBV4-3	NA	TRBJ1-1	CASSLTGMGTEAFF	TGTGCCAGCAGCTTAACCGGGATGGGCACTGAAGCTTTCTTC
many	TRBV6-2/TRBV6-3	NA	TRBJ2-7	CASSSYWVEQYF	TGTGCCAGCAGTTCCTACTGGGTTGAGCAGTACTTC
NA	TRBV11-2	TRBD1	TRBJ2-5	CASNSTGEGTQYF	TGCGCCAGCAACTCTACAGGGGAAGGGACCCAATACTTC
NA	TRBV6-2/TRBV6-3	TRBD2	TRBJ2-1	CASSAPRGSSYNEQFF	TGTGCCAGCAGTGCCCCCCGCGGGAGCTCATACAATGAGCAGTTCTTC
NA	TRBV6-5	NA	TRBJ2-3	CTSSAGTDMKYF	TGTACCAGCAGCGCAGGCACAGATATGAAGTATTTT
many	TRBV28	NA	TRBJ2-4	CARRRKTTDF	TGTGCCAGGAGACGCAAAACCACGGACTTC
NA	TRBV20-1	TRBD1	TRBJ1-6	CSASDRGSNSPLHF	TGCAGTGCTAGTGACAGGGGGTCTAATTCACCCCTCCATTTT
NA	TRBV11-2	TRBD2	TRBJ2-6	CASSPNSGGATGANALIF	TGTGCCAGCAGTCCAAATAGCGGGGGAGCCACTGGGGCCAACGCCCTGATTTTC
NA	TRBV20-1	NA	TRBJ2-4	CSGSTGSKNIQYF	TGTAGTGGGAGTACAGGGTCGAAAAACATTCAGTACTTC
NA	TRBV29-1	NA	TRBJ2-3	CSSHEGDTQYF	TGCAGCTCTCATGAAGGGGATACGCAGTATTTT
NA	TRBV29-1	TRBD2	TRBJ2-2	CSVTGTSRFTGELFF	TGTAGTGTGACCGGGACTAGCAGGTTCACCGGGGAGCTGTTTTTT
NA	TRBV11-3	TRBD1	TRBJ1-4	CASMGQDREKLLF	TGTGCTAGCATGGGACAGGATCGGGAAAAACTGCTTTTT
many	TRBV5-6	NA	TRBJ2-6	CASGPFRRTSGANVLTF	TGTGCCAGCGGCCCTTTTAGACGTACCTCTGGGGCCAACGTCCTGACTTTC
NA	TRBV11-3	NA	TRBJ2-3	CASMEGADTQYF	TGTGCCAGCATGGAGGGGGCAGATACGCAGTATTTT
NA	TRBV11-1	TRBD2	TRBJ2-1	CASNSPSGGMNEQLF	TGTGCCAGCAATTCCCCTAGCGGGGGGATGAATGAGCAGCTCTTC
NA	TRBV11-1	NA	TRBJ1-4	CASSTRREASEKLFF	TGTGCCAGCAGCACTCGCCGGGAGGCGTCGGAAAAACTGTTTTTT
NA	TRBV11-3	NA	TRBJ2-1	CVSSLVAPHSEQFF	TGTGTCAGCAGCTTAGTTGCACCCCATAGCGAGCAGTTCTTC
NA	TRBV11-3	NA	TRBJ2-7	CASSPRRPYDQYF	TGTGCCAGCAGCCCCCGCAGGCCCTACGATCAGTACTTC
NA	TRBV11-2	NA	TRBJ2-6	CASSPTSGTIVPTF	TGTGCCAGCAGTCCTACCTCTGGGACCATCGTCCCGACTTTC
NA	TRBV5-1	NA	TRBJ2-1	CASSLGLGDSSSYNEQFF	TGCGCCAGCAGCCTGGGGCTAGGGGACTCCAGCTCCTACAATGAGCAATTCTTC
NA	TRBV6-2/TRBV6-3	NA	TRBJ2-5	CASSHSPDETQYF	TGTGCCAGCAGTCACTCACCAGATGAGACCCAGTACTTC
few	TRBV20-1	NA	TRBJ2-1	CSARDVQGKNEQLF	TGCAGTGCTAGAGATGTCCAGGGGAAAAATGAGCAACTCTTC
NA	TRBV11-3	NA	TRBJ1-1	CTSSLTPNLYGQNTEAIF	TGTACCAGCAGCTTAACGCCGAATCTGTATGGTCAGAACACTGAAGCTATCTTT
NA	TRBV5-4	TRBD1	TRBJ1-1	CASSTTGVRTEVFF	TGTGCCAGCAGCACTACAGGGGTGCGTACTGAAGTTTTCTTT
NA	TRBV29-1	TRBD2	TRBJ2-5	CSVGLAGEETKYF	TGCAGCGTTGGATTGGCGGGGGAAGAAACCAAGTACTTC
NA	TRBV4-3	NA	TRBJ2-2	CASIPRLGGDGTGELFF	TGCGCCAGCATCCCCAGACTGGGTGGGGACGGCACCGGGGAGCTGTTTTTT
NA	TRBV11-1	NA	TRBJ2-2	CVSSHAGMGTGELFF	TGTGTCAGCAGCCACGCGGGTATGGGCACCGGGGAGCTGTTTTTT
NA	TRBV20-1	NA	TRBJ1-1	CSPIWGNTEAFF	TGCAGTCCTATATGGGGGAACACTGAAGCTTTCTTT
NA	TRBV4-3	NA	TRBJ1-1	CARSQDVAGSSGTEAFF	TGCGCCAGAAGTCAAGACGTTGCGGGCAGTTCGGGCACTGAAGCTTTCTTT
NA	TRBV4-2	NA	TRBJ1-1	CASSQVGQLGNTEAFF	TGTGCTAGCAGCCAAGTCGGACAGCTGGGGAACACTGAAGCTTTCTTT
NA	TRBV4-1	NA	TRBJ1-2	CASSPDSTSFRYTF	TGCGCCAGCAGCCCGGACAGCACTTCTTTCAGATACACCTTC
NA	TRBV20-1	NA	TRBJ2-5	CNARDLHGAGETQYF	TGCAATGCTAGAGATTTGCATGGGGCGGGAGAGACCCAGTACTTC
NA	TRBV20-1	TRBD1	TRBJ2-7	CNANSGTGGHEQYF	TGCAATGCTAACTCCGGGACAGGAGGTCACGAGCAGTACTTC
NA	TRBV12-3/TRBV12-4	NA	TRBJ1-2	CASSLVIGQAYTF	TGTGCCAGCAGTTTAGTAATTGGGCAGGCCTACACCTTC
NA	TRBV20-1	TRBD2	TRBJ2-1	CRAIHPGLARGSSYNEQFF	TGCAGAGCCATCCATCCCGGACTAGCGAGGGGGAGCTCCTACAATGAGCAGTTCTTC
NA	TRBV11-2	TRBD1	TRBJ2-6	CASSLLPKDRPSGTNVPTF	TGTGCCAGCAGCTTACTTCCAAAGGACAGGCCCTCTGGGACCAACGTCCCGACTTTC
NA	TRBV11-3	NA	TRBJ1-2	CASSHPGTGAYTF	TGTGCCAGCAGCCACCCAGGGACTGGTGCCTACACCTTC
NA	TRBV6-1	TRBD1	TRBJ1-2	CASRMGQSYGYTF	TGTGCCAGCAGGATGGGACAGAGTTATGGCTACACCTTC
once	TRBV20-1	TRBD1	TRBJ1-2	CSASSQGAFRYGYTF	TGCAGTGCTAGTTCACAGGGGGCATTCCGGTATGGCTACACTTTC
NA	TRBV7-9	NA	TRBJ1-1	CASGLDLVNTEAFF	TGTGCCAGCGGCTTAGATCTGGTGAACACTGAAGCTTTCTTT
NA	TRBV11-2	NA	TRBJ2-5	CARISRGEETQNF	TGTGCCAGGATCTCTAGAGGGGAAGAGACCCAGAACTTC